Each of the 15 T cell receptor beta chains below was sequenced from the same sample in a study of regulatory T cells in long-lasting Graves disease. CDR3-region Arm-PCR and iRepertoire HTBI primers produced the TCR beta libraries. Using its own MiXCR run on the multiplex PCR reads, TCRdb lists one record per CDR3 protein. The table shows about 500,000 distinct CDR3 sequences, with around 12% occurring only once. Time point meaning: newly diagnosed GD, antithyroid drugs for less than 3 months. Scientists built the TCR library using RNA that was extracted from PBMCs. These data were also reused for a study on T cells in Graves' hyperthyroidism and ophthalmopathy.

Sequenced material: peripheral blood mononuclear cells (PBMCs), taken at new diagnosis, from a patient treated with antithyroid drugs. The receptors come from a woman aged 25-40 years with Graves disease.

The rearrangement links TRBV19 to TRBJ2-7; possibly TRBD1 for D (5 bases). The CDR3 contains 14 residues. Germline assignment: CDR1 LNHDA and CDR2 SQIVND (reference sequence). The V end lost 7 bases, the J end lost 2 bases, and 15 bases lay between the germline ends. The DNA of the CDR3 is TGTGCCAGTATCTCGGGCAGGGCCCCCTACGAGCAGTACTTC. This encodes CASISGRAPYEQYF.

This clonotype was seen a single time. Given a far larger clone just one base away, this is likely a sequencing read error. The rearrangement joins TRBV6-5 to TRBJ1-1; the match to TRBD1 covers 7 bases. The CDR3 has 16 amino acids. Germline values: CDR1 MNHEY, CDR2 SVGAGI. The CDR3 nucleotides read TGTACCAGCAGCCTCGATCTGACAGGGCGGCACACTGAAGCTTTCTTT. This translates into CTSSLDLTGRHTEAFF.

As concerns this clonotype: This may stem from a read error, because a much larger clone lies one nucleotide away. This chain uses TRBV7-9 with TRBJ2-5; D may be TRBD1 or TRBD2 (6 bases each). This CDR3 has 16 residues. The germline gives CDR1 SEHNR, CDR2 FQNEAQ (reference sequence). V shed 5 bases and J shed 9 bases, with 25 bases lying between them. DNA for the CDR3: TGTGCCAGCAGCCCCCAGGGGTCCCCGGCTGGGGAGGCCCAGTACTTC. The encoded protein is CASSPQGSPAGEAQYF.

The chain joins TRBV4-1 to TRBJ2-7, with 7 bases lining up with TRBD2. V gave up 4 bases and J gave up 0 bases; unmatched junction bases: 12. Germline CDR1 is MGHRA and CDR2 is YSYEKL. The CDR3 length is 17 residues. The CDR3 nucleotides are TGCGCCAGCAGCCTCCACCCGGGGCAGCGGGACTCCTACGAGCAGTACTTC. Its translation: CASSLHPGQRDSYEQYF.

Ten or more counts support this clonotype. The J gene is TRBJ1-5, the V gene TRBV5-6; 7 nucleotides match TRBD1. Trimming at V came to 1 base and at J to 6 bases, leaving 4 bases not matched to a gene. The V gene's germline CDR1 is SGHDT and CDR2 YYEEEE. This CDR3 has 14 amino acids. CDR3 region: CASSLRQGGQPQHF. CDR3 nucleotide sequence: TGTGCCAGCAGCTTGAGACAGGGAGGTCAGCCCCAGCATTTT.

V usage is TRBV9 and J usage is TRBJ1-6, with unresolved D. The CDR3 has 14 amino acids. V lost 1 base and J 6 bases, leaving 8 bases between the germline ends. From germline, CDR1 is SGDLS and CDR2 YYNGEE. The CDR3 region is CASSVNWINSPLHF. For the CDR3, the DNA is TGTGCCAGCAGCGTAAACTGGATTAATTCACCCCTCCACTTT.

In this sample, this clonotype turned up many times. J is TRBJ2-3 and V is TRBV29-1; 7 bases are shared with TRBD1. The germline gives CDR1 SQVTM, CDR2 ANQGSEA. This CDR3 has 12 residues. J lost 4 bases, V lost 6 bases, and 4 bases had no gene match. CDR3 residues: CSVKQGADTQYF. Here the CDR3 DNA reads TGCAGCGTAAAGCAGGGGGCAGATACGCAGTATTTT.

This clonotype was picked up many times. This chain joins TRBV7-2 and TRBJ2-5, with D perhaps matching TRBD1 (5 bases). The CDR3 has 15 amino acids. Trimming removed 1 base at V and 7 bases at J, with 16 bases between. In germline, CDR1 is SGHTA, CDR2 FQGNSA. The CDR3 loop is CASSLGQYIEWTQYF. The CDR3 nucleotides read TGTGCCAGCAGCTTAGGACAGTACATCGAATGGACCCAGTACTTC.

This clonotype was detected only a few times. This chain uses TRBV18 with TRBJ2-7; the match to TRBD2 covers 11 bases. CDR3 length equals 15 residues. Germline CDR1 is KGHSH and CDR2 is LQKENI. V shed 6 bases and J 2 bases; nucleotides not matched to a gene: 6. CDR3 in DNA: TGTGCCAGCTCCGGGACTAGCGGAGGCCCCTACGAGCAGTACTTC. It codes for CASSGTSGGPYEQYF.

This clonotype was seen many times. Here the CDR3 DNA reads TGTGCCAGCCCCAGCGGGAGAGGGTACAATGAGCAGTTCTTC. Protein: CASPSGRGYNEQFF. The chain links TRBV3-1 to TRBJ2-1; 8 nucleotides agree with TRBD2. V was pared by 8 bases and J by 4 bases, with 7 bases of the junction left unmatched. The CDR3 extends over 14 amino acids. The germline gives CDR1 LGHDT, CDR2 YNNKEL (reference sequence).

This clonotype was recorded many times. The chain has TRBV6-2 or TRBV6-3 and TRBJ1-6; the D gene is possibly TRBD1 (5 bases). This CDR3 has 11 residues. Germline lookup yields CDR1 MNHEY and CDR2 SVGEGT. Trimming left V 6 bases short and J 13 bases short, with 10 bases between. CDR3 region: CASRAGIPLHF. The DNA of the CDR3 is TGTGCCAGCAGAGCAGGGATCCCCCTCCACTTT.

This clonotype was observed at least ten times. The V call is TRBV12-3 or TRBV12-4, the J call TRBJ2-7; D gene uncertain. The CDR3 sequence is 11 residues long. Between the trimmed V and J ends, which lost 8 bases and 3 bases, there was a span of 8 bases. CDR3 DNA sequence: TGTGCCAGCTGGGGTGGCTACGAGCAGTACTTC. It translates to CASWGGYEQYF.

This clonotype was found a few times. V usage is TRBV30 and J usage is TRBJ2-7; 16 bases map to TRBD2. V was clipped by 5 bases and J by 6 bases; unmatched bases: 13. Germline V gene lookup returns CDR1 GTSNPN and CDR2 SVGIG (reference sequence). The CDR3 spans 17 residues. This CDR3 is CAWGAGTSGRAPCEQYF. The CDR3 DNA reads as TGTGCCTGGGGAGCCGGGACTAGCGGGAGGGCCCCATGCGAGCAGTACTTC.

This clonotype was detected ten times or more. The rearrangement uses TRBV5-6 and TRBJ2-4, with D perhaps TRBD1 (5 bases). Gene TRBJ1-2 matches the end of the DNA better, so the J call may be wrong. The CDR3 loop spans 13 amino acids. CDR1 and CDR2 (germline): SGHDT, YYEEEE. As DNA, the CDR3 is TGTGCCAGCATTATCTGGGGGGGAGGCGGCTACACCTTC. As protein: CASIIWGGGGYTF.

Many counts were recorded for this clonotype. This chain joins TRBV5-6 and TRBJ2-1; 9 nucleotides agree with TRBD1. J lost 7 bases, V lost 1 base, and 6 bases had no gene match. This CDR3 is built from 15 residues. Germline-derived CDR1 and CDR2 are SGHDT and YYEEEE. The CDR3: CASSLWTGVRNEQFF. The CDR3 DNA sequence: TGTGCCAGCAGCTTGTGGACAGGGGTCAGGAATGAGCAGTTCTTC.